A selection of T cell receptor beta chains follows, all from one sample in a study of T cell responses to AZD1222 COVID-19 vaccine. Only in-frame clones appear in the TCRdb table, and some are missing; sequencing was by immunoSEQ multiplex PCR. The profile shows some 82,000 clones, around 90% of them singletons. The sequenced sample was peripheral blood, obtained on day 0 of AZD1222 vaccination. The receptors were sampled from an adult in good health. Each CDR3 is given with its conserved first and last residue. Fields, in order: J gene, CDR3 length, D gene, clone size, V gene, CDR3 protein, CDR3 DNA. D genes are given only for firm matches. Size is omitted from some rows. Given values are once, few, many or a class for expanded clones.

J: TRBJ2-3; length: 13; D: -; size: -; V: TRBV28; CDR3: CAVQGWRTDTQYF; DNA: TGTGCCGTCCAGGGATGGCGCACAGATACGCAGTATTTT
J: TRBJ2-5; length: 15; D: TRBD2; size: -; V: TRBV7-2; CDR3: CASSSGLAGGLTQYF; DNA: TGTGCCAGCAGCTCAGGGCTAGCGGGGGGTCTGACCCAGTACTTC
J: TRBJ1-2; length: 13; D: -; size: once; V: TRBV7-3; CDR3: CATSPGANYGYTF; DNA: TGTGCCACCTCCCCGGGGGCTAACTATGGCTACACCTTC
J: TRBJ1-5; length: 15; D: -; size: -; V: TRBV5-5; CDR3: CASSLSPGRDQPQHF; DNA: TGTGCCAGCAGCTTGAGTCCGGGGAGGGATCAGCCCCAGCATTTT
J: TRBJ2-7; length: 14; D: -; size: -; V: TRBV6-2/TRBV6-3; CDR3: CASSYVSGPHEQYF; DNA: TGTGCCAGCAGTTACGTCTCAGGGCCCCACGAGCAGTACTTC
J: TRBJ1-1; length: 14; D: -; size: -; V: TRBV5-4; CDR3: CASTRRDLNTEAFF; DNA: TGTGCCAGCACCCGGAGGGACTTGAACACTGAAGCTTTCTTT
J: TRBJ1-5; length: 15; D: -; size: few; V: TRBV7-9; CDR3: CASSLSDSNNQPQHF; DNA: TGTGCCAGCAGCTTATCGGACAGCAACAATCAGCCCCAGCATTTT
J: TRBJ2-1; length: 15; D: TRBD2; size: -; V: TRBV5-4; CDR3: CASSLGAGGYNEQFF; DNA: TGTGCCAGCAGCTTGGGGGCGGGGGGATACAATGAGCAGTTCTTC
J: TRBJ2-7; length: 15; D: TRBD2; size: -; V: TRBV7-9; CDR3: CASSLTASGGGEQYF; DNA: TGTGCCAGCAGCTTAACGGCTAGCGGGGGTGGCGAGCAGTACTTC
J: TRBJ2-2; length: 13; D: -; size: -; V: TRBV5-4; CDR3: CASRDGVTGELFF; DNA: TGTGCCAGCAGAGACGGGGTCACCGGGGAGCTGTTTTTT
J: TRBJ1-4; length: 16; D: -; size: once; V: TRBV7-9; CDR3: CASSLHLIEANEKLFF; DNA: TGTGCCAGCAGCTTACACCTAATAGAGGCTAATGAAAAACTGTTTTTT
J: TRBJ2-3; length: 15; D: TRBD2; size: few; V: TRBV6-4; CDR3: CASSDSRGGPDTQYF; DNA: TGTGCCAGCAGTGACTCGCGGGGGGGCCCAGATACGCAGTATTTT
J: TRBJ2-2; length: 11; D: -; size: -; V: TRBV25-1; CDR3: CASTEVGELFF; DNA: TGTGCCAGCACCGAGGTCGGGGAGCTGTTTTTT
J: TRBJ1-2; length: 15; D: -; size: -; V: TRBV5-6; CDR3: CASSPGGFLNYGYTF; DNA: TGTGCCAGCAGCCCCGGGGGATTTCTAAACTATGGCTACACCTTC
J: TRBJ1-1; length: 12; D: -; size: -; V: TRBV19; CDR3: CASEGRTTEAFF; DNA: TGTGCCAGTGAAGGGCGTACCACTGAAGCTTTCTTT
J: TRBJ1-3; length: 10; D: -; size: -; V: TRBV7-9; CDR3: CASRANTIYF; DNA: TGTGCCAGCAGGGCAAACACCATATATTTT
J: TRBJ1-6; length: 15; D: -; size: -; V: TRBV6-2/TRBV6-3; CDR3: CASSSPGAHNSPLHF; DNA: TGTGCCAGCAGTTCGCCAGGGGCCCATAATTCACCCCTCCACTTT
J: TRBJ1-1; length: 14; D: -; size: -; V: TRBV5-1; CDR3: CASSLSVGSTEAFF; DNA: TGCGCCAGCAGCTTGTCAGTGGGGAGCACTGAAGCTTTCTTT
J: TRBJ1-1; length: 14; D: TRBD1; size: -; V: TRBV7-8; CDR3: CASSPARGRTEAFF; DNA: TGTGCCAGCAGCCCAGCTAGGGGGCGAACTGAAGCTTTCTTT
J: TRBJ2-5; length: 15; D: TRBD1; size: -; V: TRBV7-8; CDR3: CASSSDRGRHETQYF; DNA: TGTGCCAGCAGCTCTGACAGGGGGCGCCACGAGACCCAGTACTTC
J: TRBJ1-5; length: 12; D: TRBD1; size: -; V: TRBV19; CDR3: CASRKDREPQHF; DNA: TGTGCCAGTAGGAAAGACAGGGAGCCCCAGCATTTT
J: TRBJ2-2; length: 18; D: TRBD1; size: -; V: TRBV4-1; CDR3: CASSHRTGTGNIPGELFF; DNA: TGCGCCAGCAGCCACCGTACCGGGACAGGGAATATTCCCGGGGAGCTGTTTTTT
J: TRBJ1-1; length: 12; D: -; size: -; V: TRBV30; CDR3: CAWSVGRTEAFF; DNA: TGTGCCTGGAGTGTGGGGAGGACTGAAGCTTTCTTT
J: TRBJ2-7; length: 16; D: TRBD2; size: -; V: TRBV9; CDR3: CASSVVGTSAYYEQYF; DNA: TGTGCCAGCAGCGTAGTAGGTACTAGCGCTTACTACGAGCAGTACTTC